These 18 T cell receptor beta chains were sequenced from one sample in a study of T cells in Graves' hyperthyroidism and ophthalmopathy. Researchers amplified the TCR beta CDR3 regions from RNA transcripts. The TCR CDR3 first-round RT-PCR relied on the HTBI primer set. TCRdb re-called the multiplex PCR reads through MiXCR, storing one row per CDR3 protein. The sample shows 500,000 to 700,000 distinct CDR3 sequences, over 15% of them seen only once. Sequencing was done on a sample of blood. Every receptor here comes from a woman aged 18-29 years with Graves' hyperthyroidism.

The chain combines TRBV30 with TRBJ2-1; D possibly uses TRBD1 or TRBD2 (5 bases each). The CDR3 sequence is 12 residues long. Trimming removed 5 bases from V and 5 bases from J, with 10 bases in between. Per germline, CDR1 GTSNPN and CDR2 SVGIG (reference sequence). CDR3 loop: CAWGGINNEQFF. The CDR3 region has the DNA TGTGCCTGGGGGGGAATTAACAATGAGCAGTTCTTC.

This clonotype has at least ten counts. This rearrangement joins TRBV7-2 to TRBJ2-5, with unresolved D. There are 17 residues in the CDR3. Germline loops: CDR1 SGHTA, CDR2 FQGNSA. V was shortened by 5 bases and J by 4 bases, with 23 bases between the two germline ends. The CDR3 region has the DNA TGTGCCAGCAGCGAAGCCCCTTTCGCTAGTATGGGAGAGACCCAGTACTTC. Amino acid sequence: CASSEAPFASMGETQYF.

This rearrangement joins TRBV18 to TRBJ2-7; possible D gene TRBD1, 6 bases. There are 16 residues in the CDR3. Trimming pared 5 bases from V and 3 bases from J, leaving 20 bases between. From germline, CDR1 is KGHSH and CDR2 LQKENI. In DNA form, the CDR3 reads TGTGCCAGCTCATCAGGACAGACGAAACGGGGCTACGAGCAGTACTTC. This translates into CASSSGQTKRGYEQYF. Together with reference TRBV18 and TRBJ2-7, the CDR3 gives the full variable domain: NAGVMQNPRHLVRRRGQEARLRCSPMKGHSHVYWYRQLPEEGLKFMVYLQKENIIDESGMPKERFSAEFPKEGPSILRIQQVVRGDSAAYFCASSSGQTKRGYEQYFGPGTRLTVT.

This clonotype came up many times. This sequence joins TRBV12-3 or TRBV12-4 and TRBJ1-2; 7 bases are shared with TRBD1. The V and J ends lost 5 bases and 5 bases, in that order; junction bases with no gene match: 5. This CDR3 has 13 amino acids. CDR3 in DNA: TGTGCCAGCAGTACGGGACAGCTATATGGCTACACCTTC. This translates into CASSTGQLYGYTF.

The CDR3, as DNA: TGCGCCAGCAGCCTACAGTGGGACGGGGAGCTGTTTTTT. This sequence encodes CASSLQWDGELFF. The chain carries TRBV4-1 and TRBJ2-2, with unresolved D. V was pared by 4 bases and J by 7 bases, with 10 bases between. The CDR3 covers 13 residues. The germline CDR1 and CDR2 sequences are MGHRA and YSYEKL.

About this clonotype itself: One junction end disagrees with the germline gene, perhaps due to a read error. The chain links TRBV9 to TRBJ2-5; 12 nucleotides line up with TRBD2. This CDR3 is built from 17 residues. Germline CDR1 is SGDLS and CDR2 is YYNGEE. CDR3 nucleotides: TGTACCAGCAGCGTAGCGATCGGACTAGCGGGGCAAGAGACCCAGTACTTC. It encodes CTSSVAIGLAGQETQYF. The variable domain in full, with the rest retrieved from reference TRBV9 and TRBJ2-5, is DSGVTQTPKHLITATGQRVTLRCSPRSGDLSVYWYQQSLDQGLQFLIQYYNGEERAKGNILERFSAQQFPDLHSELNLSSLELGDSALYFCTSSVAIGLAGQETQYFGPGTRLLVL.

In this sample, this clonotype turned up a few times. CDR3 protein: CASTVGNNQPQHF. As DNA, the CDR3 is TGTGCCAGCACCGTGGGCAACAATCAGCCCCAGCATTTT. The rearrangement links TRBV12-3 or TRBV12-4 to TRBJ1-5; D gene ambiguous. CDR3 size: 13 residues. Trimming left V 7 bases short and J 3 bases short, with 10 bases between.

This clonotype turned up a few times. The chain employs TRBV6-2 or TRBV6-3 and TRBJ2-7; no reliable D call. V lost 6 bases to trimming and J lost 5 bases, with 8 bases between them. This CDR3 has 11 amino acids. Germline V CDR1 and CDR2: MNHEY, SVGEGT. The CDR3 DNA reads TGTGCCAGCAGCGACGGGCACGAGCAGTACTTC. It is translated as CASSDGHEQYF.

The chain links TRBV5-6 to TRBJ1-2, with no clear D. V lost 3 bases to trimming and J lost 8 bases, with 8 bases between them. The CDR3 sequence is 11 residues long. Germline values: CDR1 SGHDT, CDR2 YYEEEE. CDR3 region: CASSYLYGYTF. For the CDR3, the DNA is TGTGCCAGCAGCTACCTCTACGGCTACACCTTC.

The chain is built from TRBV27 and TRBJ1-1; a weak D match, TRBD1 (5 bases). V was shortened by 6 bases and J by 1 base, with 12 bases between the two germline ends. Germline V gives CDR1 MNHEY, CDR2 SMNVEV (reference sequence). The CDR3 extends over 14 amino acids. In nucleotides, the CDR3 is TGTGCCAGCAGGGTCAGGGCGAAGAACACTGAAGCTTTCTTT. This translates into CASRVRAKNTEAFF.

This clonotype was recorded a few times. The chain has TRBV7-3 and TRBJ2-5, with TRBD2 identical over 7 bases. This CDR3 spans 15 amino acids. The V gene's germline CDR1 is SGHTA and CDR2 FQGTGA. V trimming: 1 base; J trimming: 0 bases; junction bases outside the gene matches: 2. The CDR3 here is CASSLSGGDQETQYF. The CDR3 DNA reads as TGTGCCAGCAGCTTAAGCGGGGGAGACCAAGAGACCCAGTACTTC.

The chain links TRBV20-1 to TRBJ1-4; D uncertain. V was clipped by 6 bases and J by 4 bases, with 18 bases between them. The CDR3 is 15 amino acids. From germline, CDR1 is DFQATT and CDR2 SNEGSKA (reference sequence). CDR3 nucleotides: TGCAGTGCCCGAGGAATTCAGGAGCTTAATGAAAAACTGTTTTTT. Protein: CSARGIQELNEKLFF.

About this clonotype itself: With a much larger clone just one base away, this may be a read error. The chain combines TRBV5-5 with TRBJ1-1; TRBD1 agrees at 10 bases. The CDR3 has 17 amino acids. From germline, CDR1 is SGHKS and CDR2 YYEKEE (reference sequence). CDR3 bases: TGTGCCAGCAGCCGGGCAGTCGGGACAGGGGTGAACACTGAAGCTTGCTTT. Translated: CASSRAVGTGVNTEACF.

Concerning this clonotype: A clone one base away is much larger, so this may be a read error. This rearrangement joins TRBV25-1 to TRBJ2-7; 11 bases fit TRBD2. Germline values: CDR1 MGHDK, CDR2 SYGVNS. The V gene end was trimmed by 10 bases and the J gene end by 2 bases; junction bases not matched to a gene: 16. This CDR3 region has 17 residues. DNA of the CDR3: TGTGCCACCGAGGGGGGGACTAGCGGCTCTCGGGCCTACGAGCAGTACTTC. Its protein product is CATEGGTSGSRAYEQYF.

This clonotype has a count of ten or more. The chain employs TRBV12-3 or TRBV12-4 and TRBJ1-2; unclear D gene. With 6 bases removed from V and 2 bases from J, the gap between germline ends came to 13 bases. The CDR3 is 14 residues long. The CDR3 sequence is CASRGPARNYGYTF. The CDR3, as DNA: TGTGCCAGCAGGGGCCCAGCACGAAACTATGGCTACACCTTC.

The V call is TRBV6-1, the J call TRBJ1-1; D call uncertain. The V end lost 4 bases, the J end lost 0 bases, and 6 bases lay between the germline ends. The CDR3 runs to 13 residues. Germline values: CDR1 MNHNS, CDR2 SASEGT. The CDR3 DNA is TGTGCCAGCAGTGTGACTTTGAACACTGAAGCTTTCTTT. Amino acids: CASSVTLNTEAFF.

This clonotype has only a few counts. The CDR3: CASSIAHAQAYNEQFF. DNA of the CDR3: TGTGCCAGTAGTATAGCCCACGCCCAGGCCTACAATGAGCAGTTCTTC. The genes are TRBV19 and TRBJ2-1; no clear D gene. The CDR3 is 16 amino acids. The germline V gene has CDR1 LNHDA and CDR2 SQIVND (reference sequence). The V and J ends lost 1 base and 2 bases respectively, with 12 bases between them.

Ten or more counts support this clonotype. CDR3 in amino acids: CSVGRTSGREEQYF. Written as DNA, the CDR3 is TGCAGCGTTGGACGGACTAGCGGGAGGGAGGAGCAGTACTTC. This sequence joins TRBV29-1 and TRBJ2-7; 15 bases are shared with TRBD2. V lost 4 bases and J lost 7; bases outside the gene matches: 5. Per the germline V gene, CDR1 is SQVTM and CDR2 is ANQGSEA. The CDR3 spans 14 residues.